The source of this T cell receptor beta chain is a study of blood T cell repertoires in COVID-19. The assay was immunoSEQ multiplex PCR, and TCRdb's table has in-frame clones only and misses some. The table records some 150,000 clones, roughly 86% of them present only once. This clonotype was sampled from a woman aged 45-65 years with acute or convalescent COVID-19. Sequencing input: peripheral blood.

The CDR3 nucleotides read TGTGCCAGCAGCGCACGGGACAGGGGTACCGGGGAGCTGTTTTTT. Translated, it gives CASSARDRGTGELFF. The chain is built from TRBV11-3 and TRBJ2-2; 10 nucleotides align to TRBD1. The V gene's germline CDR1 is SGHNT and CDR2 YENEEA. The CDR3 consists of 15 residues. Trimming took 5 bases from V and 5 from J; bases not matched to a gene: 5.